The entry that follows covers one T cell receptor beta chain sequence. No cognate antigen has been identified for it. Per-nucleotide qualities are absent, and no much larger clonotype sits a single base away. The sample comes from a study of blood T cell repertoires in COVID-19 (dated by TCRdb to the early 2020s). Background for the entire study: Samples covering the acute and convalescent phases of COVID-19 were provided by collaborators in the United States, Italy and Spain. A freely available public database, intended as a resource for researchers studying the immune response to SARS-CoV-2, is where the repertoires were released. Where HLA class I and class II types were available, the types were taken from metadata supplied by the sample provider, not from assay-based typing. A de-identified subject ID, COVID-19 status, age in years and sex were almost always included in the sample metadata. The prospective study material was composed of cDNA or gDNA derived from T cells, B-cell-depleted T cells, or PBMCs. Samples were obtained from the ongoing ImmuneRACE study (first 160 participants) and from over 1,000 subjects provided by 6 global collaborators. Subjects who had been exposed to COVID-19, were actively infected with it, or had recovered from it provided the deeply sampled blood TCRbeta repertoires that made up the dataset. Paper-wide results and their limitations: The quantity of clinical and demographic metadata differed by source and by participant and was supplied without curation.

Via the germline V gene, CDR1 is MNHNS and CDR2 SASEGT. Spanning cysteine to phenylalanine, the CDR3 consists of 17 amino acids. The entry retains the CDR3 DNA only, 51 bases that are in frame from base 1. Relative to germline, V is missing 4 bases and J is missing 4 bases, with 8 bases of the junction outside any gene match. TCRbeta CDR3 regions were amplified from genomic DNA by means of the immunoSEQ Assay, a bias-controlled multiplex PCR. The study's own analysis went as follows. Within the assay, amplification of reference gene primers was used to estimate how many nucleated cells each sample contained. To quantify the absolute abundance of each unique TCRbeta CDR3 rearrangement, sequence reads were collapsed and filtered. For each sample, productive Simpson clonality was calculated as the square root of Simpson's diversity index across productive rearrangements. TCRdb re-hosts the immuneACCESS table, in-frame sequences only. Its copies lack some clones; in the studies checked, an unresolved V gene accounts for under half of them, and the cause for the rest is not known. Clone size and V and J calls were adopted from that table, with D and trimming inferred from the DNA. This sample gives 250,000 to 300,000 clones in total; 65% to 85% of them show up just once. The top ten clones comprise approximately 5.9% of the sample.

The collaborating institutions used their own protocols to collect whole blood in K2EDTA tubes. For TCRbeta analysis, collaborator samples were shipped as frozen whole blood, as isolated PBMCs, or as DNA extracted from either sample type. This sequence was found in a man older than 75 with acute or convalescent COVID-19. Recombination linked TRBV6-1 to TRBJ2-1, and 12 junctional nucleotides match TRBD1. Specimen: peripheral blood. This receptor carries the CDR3 CASSGGQGAPRYNEQFF. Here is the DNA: TGTGCCAGCAGTGGGGGACAGGGGGCCCCCCGTTACAATGAGCAGTTCTTC.